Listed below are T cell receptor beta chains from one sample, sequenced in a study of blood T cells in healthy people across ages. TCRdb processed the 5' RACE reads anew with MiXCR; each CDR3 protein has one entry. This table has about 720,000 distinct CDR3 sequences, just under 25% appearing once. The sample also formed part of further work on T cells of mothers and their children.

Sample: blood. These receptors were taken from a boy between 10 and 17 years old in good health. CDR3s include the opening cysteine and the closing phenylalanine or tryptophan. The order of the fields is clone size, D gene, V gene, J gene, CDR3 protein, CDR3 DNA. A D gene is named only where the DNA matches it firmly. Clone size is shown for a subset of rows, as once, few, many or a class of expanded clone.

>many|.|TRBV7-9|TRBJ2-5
CASSSGTGLETQYF
TGTGCCAGCAGCTCGGGGACGGGGCTAGAGACCCAGTACTTC
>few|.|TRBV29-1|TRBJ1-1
CSVVGSGTEAFF
TGCAGCGTTGTCGGTTCGGGCACTGAAGCTTTCTTT
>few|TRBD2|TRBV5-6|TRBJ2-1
CASSLPGLAGEGYNEQFF
TGTGCCAGCAGCTTACCGGGACTAGCGGGAGAGGGATACAATGAGCAGTTCTTC
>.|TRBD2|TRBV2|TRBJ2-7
CASRPRDYTYEQYF
TGTGCCAGCAGGCCGCGGGACTACACCTACGAGCAGTACTTC
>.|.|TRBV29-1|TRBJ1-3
CSVLSLEDYGSGNTIYF
TGCAGCGTTCTGAGTCTTGAGGACTACGGCTCTGGAAACACCATATATTTT
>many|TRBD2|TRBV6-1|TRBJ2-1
CASSELRLAGTSSYNEQFF
TGTGCCAGCAGTGAACTGAGACTAGCGGGAACCAGCTCCTACAATGAGCAGTTCTTC
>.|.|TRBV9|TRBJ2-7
CASSVGAISYEQYF
TGTGCCAGCAGCGTAGGGGCAATTTCCTACGAGCAGTACTTC
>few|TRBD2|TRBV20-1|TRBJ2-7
CSVGGGDGQYF
TGCAGTGTCGGGGGGGGAGACGGGCAGTACTTC
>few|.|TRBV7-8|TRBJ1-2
CASSLKFGGTTKNYGYTF
TGTGCCAGCAGCTTAAAGTTCGGCGGGACAACTAAAAACTATGGCTACACCTTC
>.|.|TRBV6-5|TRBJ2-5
CASSYSMGFETQYF
TGTGCCAGCAGTTACTCGATGGGATTCGAGACCCAGTACTTC
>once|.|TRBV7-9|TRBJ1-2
CASSLADSIYDYTF
TGTGCCAGCAGCTTAGCGGACAGCATCTATGACTACACCTTC
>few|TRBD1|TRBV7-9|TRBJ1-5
CASSFGTGSFEVSNQPQHF
TGTGCCAGCAGCTTTGGGACAGGAAGTTTTGAAGTAAGCAATCAGCCCCAGCATTTT
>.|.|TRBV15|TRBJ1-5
CATSRGGFVQPQHF
TGTGCCACCAGCCGGGGGGGGTTCGTTCAGCCCCAGCATTTT
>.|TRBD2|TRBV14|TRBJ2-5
CASSLSGSGGPIQETQYF
TGTGCCAGCAGCCTCTCGGGGAGCGGGGGACCCATACAAGAGACCCAGTACTTC
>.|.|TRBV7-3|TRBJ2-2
CASRPGNGNGELFF
TGTGCCAGTAGGCCGGGAAACGGGAACGGGGAGCTGTTTTTT
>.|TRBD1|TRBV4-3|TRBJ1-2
CASSGGTGPNYGYTF
TGCGCCAGCAGCGGAGGGACAGGACCTAACTATGGCTACACCTTC
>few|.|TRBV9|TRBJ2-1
CASSVEGRYGEQFF
TGTGCCAGCAGCGTAGAAGGCCGTTATGGAGAGCAGTTCTTC
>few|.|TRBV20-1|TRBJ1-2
CSARPGADYGYTF
TGCAGTGCTAGACCAGGGGCAGACTATGGCTACACCTTC
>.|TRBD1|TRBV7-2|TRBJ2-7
CASSPQGVGEQYF
TGTGCCAGCAGCCCCCAGGGGGTTGGCGAGCAGTACTTC
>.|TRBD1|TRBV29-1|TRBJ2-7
CSVQTDRAYEQYF
TGCAGCGTTCAAACGGACAGGGCCTACGAGCAGTACTTC
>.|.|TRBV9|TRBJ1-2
CASSVAGDNFYGYTF
TGTGCCAGCAGCGTAGCGGGGGACAATTTTTATGGCTACACCTTC
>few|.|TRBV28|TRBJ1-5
CASSFPDRSTQPQHF
TGTGCCAGCAGTTTCCCCGACAGGAGCACTCAGCCCCAGCATTTT
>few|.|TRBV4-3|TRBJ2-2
CASSPQSTGSPSTGELFF
TGCGCCAGCAGCCCCCAATCAACCGGAAGCCCAAGCACCGGGGAGCTGTTTTTT
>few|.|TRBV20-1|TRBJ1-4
CSARLYEKLFF
TGCAGTGCCCGGTTATATGAAAAACTGTTTTTT
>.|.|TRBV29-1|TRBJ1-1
CSAGVGNTEAFF
TGCAGCGCTGGGGTCGGGAACACTGAAGCTTTCTTT
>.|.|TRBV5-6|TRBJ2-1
CASSPEGRTDNEQFF
TGTGCCAGCAGCCCTGAGGGTCGGACCGACAATGAGCAGTTCTTC
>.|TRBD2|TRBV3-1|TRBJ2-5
CASSHRSSGVGETQYF
TGTGCCAGCAGCCATAGGTCGAGCGGGGTGGGGGAGACCCAGTACTTC
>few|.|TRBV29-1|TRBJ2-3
CSVDQEGTQYF
TGCAGCGTTGATCAGGAGGGTACGCAGTATTTT
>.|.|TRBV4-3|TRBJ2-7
CASSQGAGDGPFYEQYF
TGCGCCAGCAGCCAAGGGGCTGGGGACGGGCCATTCTACGAGCAGTACTTC
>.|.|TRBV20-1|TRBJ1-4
CSAGSGGYEKLFF
TGCAGTGCTGGGTCGGGGGGATACGAAAAACTGTTTTTT
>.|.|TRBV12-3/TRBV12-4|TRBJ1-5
CASSDKEPQHF
TGTGCCAGCAGTGACAAGGAGCCCCAGCATTTT
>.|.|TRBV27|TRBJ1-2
CASSPWPGGGGYTF
TGTGCCAGCAGTCCATGGCCCGGTGGCGGCGGCTACACCTTC
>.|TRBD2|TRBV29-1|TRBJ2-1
CSVEVGTSLTFRTGGGNEQFF
TGCAGCGTTGAGGTGGGGACTAGCCTGACTTTTCGGACGGGAGGGGGCAATGAGCAGTTCTTC